The 31 T cell receptor beta chains given below trace back to one sample, sequenced in a study of shared clonotypes between healthy human individuals. It was CD45RO-negative cells, positively selected for CCR7, that made up naive CD8 cells, with terminally differentiated effector memory CD45RA+ cells excluded. The data were produced by immunoSEQ multiplex PCR, yet TCRdb's version contains in-frame clones alone and is incomplete. The table has around 600,000 clones, around 96% seen once; the top ten hold 0.11%. Material: naive CD8+ T cells sorted from blood. These receptors were taken from a young woman in good health.

The table lists this clone with a count of one. The CDR3 loop reads CSVEDSLTGKVNEQYF. The CDR3 DNA sequence: TGCAGCGTTGAAGATAGCTTGACAGGAAAAGTGAACGAGCAGTACTTC. V usage is TRBV29-1 and J usage is TRBJ2-7; D perhaps matches TRBD1 (6 bases). V gave up 0 bases and J gave up 5 bases, with 20 bases separating them. The germline CDR1 and CDR2 sequences are SQVTM and ANQGSEA. The CDR3 totals 16 residues.

The rearrangement joins TRBV27 to TRBJ2-7; D unresolved. CDR3 size: 14 residues. Germline loops: CDR1 MNHEY, CDR2 SMNVEV (reference sequence). V gave up 4 bases and J gave up 1 base, with 11 bases separating them. This CDR3 is CASSSKKTSYEQYF. The DNA for the CDR3 is TGTGCCAGCAGTTCGAAAAAGACTTCCTACGAGCAGTACTTC.

The rearrangement joins TRBV11-2 to TRBJ2-5; TRBD1 agrees at 9 bases. The CDR3 spans 15 residues. Per the germline V gene, CDR1 is SGHAT and CDR2 is FQNNGV. The trim removed 1 base at V and 7 bases at J, leaving 7 bases unmatched. The CDR3 DNA sequence: TGTGCCAGCAGCTTAGCCCCAACAGGGGGCCGGACCCAGTACTTC. As protein: CASSLAPTGGRTQYF.

The rearrangement uses TRBV2 and TRBJ2-7, with TRBD2 as a possible D gene (6 bases). From germline, CDR1 is SNHLY and CDR2 FYNNEI. The CDR3 has 13 amino acids. V gave up 9 bases and J gave up 3 bases, with 15 bases separating them. In DNA, the CDR3 is TGTGCCAGTCGTCAGGGAGGAAACTACGAGCAGTACTTC. This gives the protein CASRQGGNYEQYF.

The chain uses TRBV10-3 and TRBJ2-7; D ambiguous. The germline V and J ends were trimmed by 3 bases and 3 bases, with 9 bases remaining between them. Germline V gives CDR1 ENHRY, CDR2 SYGVKD. This CDR3 contains 13 residues. This CDR3 is CAISDFRLYEQYF. CDR3 nucleotide sequence: TGTGCCATCAGTGACTTTAGGCTCTACGAGCAGTACTTC.

Comment on this clone: The same CDR3 is also encoded by other DNA sequences in this sample. This chain joins TRBV5-6 and TRBJ2-1; D perhaps matches TRBD2 (5 bases). V shed 0 bases and J shed 7 bases, with 8 bases lying between them. The germline gives CDR1 SGHDT, CDR2 YYEEEE. CDR3 length: 13 amino acids. In DNA, the CDR3 is TGTGCCAGCAGCTTGGGCCTAGCAAATGAGCAGTTCTTC. Protein: CASSLGLANEQFF.

The V and J genes are TRBV5-8 and TRBJ2-3, with 10 bases fitting TRBD2. V trimming: 4 bases; J trimming: 5 bases; junction bases outside the gene matches: 7. Germline V lookup: CDR1 SGHTS, CDR2 YDEGEE. This CDR3 contains 15 residues. The CDR3 DNA reads as TGTGCCAGCAGCGTCTCTAGCGGGAGTCAAGATACGCAGTATTTT. It is translated as CASSVSSGSQDTQYF.

The CDR3 bases are TGCAGCGTTGAGCCCAGGAGAGGCTACGAGCAGTACTTC. Translated: CSVEPRRGYEQYF. The chain uses TRBV29-1 and TRBJ2-7; D gene ambiguous. The germline CDR1 and CDR2 sequences are SQVTM and ANQGSEA. V lost 3 bases to trimming and J lost 3 bases, with 12 bases between them. This CDR3 spans 13 amino acids.

The chain has TRBV27 and TRBJ2-7, with a possible D match to TRBD1 (6 bases). Per the germline V gene, CDR1 is MNHEY and CDR2 is SMNVEV (reference sequence). Trimming shortened V by 4 bases and J by 5 bases, and 12 bases separated the two germline ends. CDR3 length equals 13 residues. The DNA of the CDR3 is TGTGCCAGCAGTTCTCTACAGGGCCACGAGCAGTACTTC. This gives the protein CASSSLQGHEQYF.

The V call is TRBV7-8, the J call TRBJ2-1, with 10 positions matching TRBD2. This CDR3 comprises 17 residues. Germline CDR1 SGHVS, CDR2 FQNEAQ. J lost 10 bases, V lost 5 bases, and 17 bases had no gene match. The CDR3 is CASSRSIASGSIREQFF. In DNA form, the CDR3 reads TGTGCCAGCAGCCGAAGTATCGCTAGCGGGAGTATTCGGGAGCAGTTCTTC.

The genes are TRBV4-1 and TRBJ2-2; 7 bases match TRBD2. V shed 2 bases, J shed 5 bases, and the junction held 2 bases outside the gene matches. The CDR3 loop spans 14 amino acids. CDR1 is MGHRA and CDR2 is YSYEKL in the germline V gene. CDR3 DNA sequence: TGCGCCAGCAGCCAATGGGAGGGGACCGGGGAGCTGTTTTTT. This gives the protein CASSQWEGTGELFF.

The chain links TRBV5-1 to TRBJ2-5; 7 bases agree with TRBD2. The V and J ends lost 6 bases and 9 bases, in that order; junction bases with no gene match: 5. The CDR3 is 11 amino acids. The germline gives CDR1 SGHRS, CDR2 YFSETQ. The CDR3 DNA sequence: TGCGCCAGCATCGGGGAGGGGCCCCAGTACTTC. It specifies CASIGEGPQYF.

With respect to this clone: One end of the junction is discordant with germline, which a read error may explain. The chain recombines TRBV5-1 with TRBJ1-4; D is unresolved. CDR1 SGHRS and CDR2 YFSETQ come from the germline V gene. The length of the CDR3 is 13 residues. The CDR3 reads CASSYATNEKLFF. The CDR3 nucleotides read TGTGCCAGCAGCTATGCAACTAATGAAAAACTGTTTTTT.

CDR3 bases: TGTGCCAGCAGTTACGCCGGGACAGCTGTTTCTAGGGGCTACACCTTC. It translates to CASSYAGTAVSRGYTF. This chain joins TRBV6-5 and TRBJ1-2; 7 nucleotides match TRBD1. CDR1 and CDR2 (germline): MNHEY, SVGAGI. Trimming at V came to 2 bases and at J to 8 bases, leaving 14 bases not matched to a gene. The CDR3 contains 16 residues.

The chain couples TRBV27 to TRBJ2-7; a possible D gene is TRBD2 (6 bases). The CDR3 contains 15 residues. Germline loops: CDR1 MNHEY, CDR2 SMNVEV (reference sequence). The V end lost 5 bases, the J end lost 3 bases, and 17 bases lay between the germline ends. CDR3 DNA sequence: TGTGCCAGCAGTCCGGAGACTAGTTCTTTCTACGAGCAGTACTTC. Residues: CASSPETSSFYEQYF.

This chain connects TRBV5-1 to TRBJ1-2, with D unclear. The CDR3 consists of 13 residues. The V gene's germline CDR1 is SGHRS and CDR2 YFSETQ. V lost 4 bases, J lost 7 bases, and 14 bases lay in between. Here the CDR3 reads CASSDPEGPGYTF. The CDR3 DNA reads TGCGCCAGCAGCGACCCAGAAGGCCCTGGCTACACCTTC.

The chain employs TRBV5-1 and TRBJ2-7, with D perhaps matching TRBD2 (5 bases). The V gene's germline CDR1 is SGHRS and CDR2 YFSETQ. Between the trimmed V and J ends, which lost 4 bases and 2 bases, there was a span of 22 bases. The CDR3 sequence is 17 residues long. The CDR3 sequence: CASSRRPFKRSAYEQYF. As DNA, the CDR3 is TGCGCCAGCAGCCGTAGACCCTTTAAGCGGAGCGCCTACGAGCAGTACTTC.

CDR3 sequence reads: CASSPSGFYNEQFF. As DNA, the CDR3 is TGTGCCAGCAGTCCCAGCGGATTCTACAATGAGCAGTTCTTC. The rearrangement joins TRBV27 to TRBJ2-1; a possible D gene is TRBD2 (5 bases). The CDR3 covers 14 residues. V shed 5 bases and J shed 3 bases, with 11 bases lying between them. CDR1 MNHEY and CDR2 SMNVEV come from the germline V gene (reference sequence).

The chain carries TRBV10-3 and TRBJ2-1, with TRBD1 matching over 7 bases. In germline, CDR1 is ENHRY, CDR2 SYGVKD. The junction had 11 bases not matched to a gene; V was cut back by 5 bases and J by 7 bases. The CDR3 totals 15 residues. The CDR3 sequence: CAISLTGAQWNEQFF. CDR3 coding DNA: TGTGCCATCAGTCTAACAGGGGCCCAATGGAATGAGCAGTTCTTC.

The chain links TRBV5-1 to TRBJ1-1; 12 bases map to TRBD1. The CDR3 runs 15 residues. With 4 bases clipped from V and 3 bases from J, the junction kept 4 bases outside the gene matches. CDR1 SGHRS and CDR2 YFSETQ come from the germline V gene. CDR3 sequence: CASSDGTGGYTEAFF. CDR3 bases: TGCGCCAGCAGCGACGGGACAGGGGGCTACACTGAAGCTTTCTTT.

Here the CDR3 reads CASFHTAGEYEQYF. The CDR3 DNA reads TGTGCCAGCTTCCACACAGCGGGAGAGTACGAGCAGTACTTC. The chain has TRBV6-1 and TRBJ2-7; 8 bases map to TRBD2. The CDR3 has 14 residues. The V and J ends lost 8 bases and 4 bases, in that order; junction bases with no gene match: 10. Looked up from germline, CDR1 is MNHNS and CDR2 is SASEGT.

V and J are TRBV9 and TRBJ2-1; 7 nucleotides agree with TRBD2. The CDR3 is 14 amino acids. Germline V gene sequence: CDR1 SGDLS, CDR2 YYNGEE. J lost 8 bases, V lost 1 base, and 6 bases had no gene match. As DNA, the CDR3 is TGTGCCAGCAGCGTAAGTGGGAGGGTTCATGAGCAGTTCTTC. Amino acids: CASSVSGRVHEQFF. Full variable domain (rest looked up from reference TRBV9 and TRBJ2-1): DSGVTQTPKHLITATGQRVTLRCSPRSGDLSVYWYQQSLDQGLQFLIQYYNGEERAKGNILERFSAQQFPDLHSELNLSSLELGDSALYFCASSVSGRVHEQFFGPGTRLTVL.

V and J are TRBV6-5 and TRBJ1-4; D uncertain. Germline V gene lookup returns CDR1 MNHEY and CDR2 SVGAGI. This CDR3 comprises 15 residues. V dropped 5 bases and J dropped 6 bases, with 16 bases sitting between them. In DNA, the CDR3 is TGTGCCAGCAGTGCCCACACGGATTCCTATGAAAAACTGTTTTTT. Amino acids: CASSAHTDSYEKLFF.

Of note for this clone: This sample also contains other DNA sequences that code for the same CDR3. V is TRBV6-1 and J is TRBJ2-7; 10 bases map to TRBD2. This CDR3 is 13 amino acids long. With 6 bases clipped from V and 4 bases from J, the junction kept 3 bases outside the gene matches. CDR1 MNHNS and CDR2 SASEGT come from the germline V gene. The CDR3 DNA is TGTGCCAGCAGCTTAGCGGGAGGATACGAGCAGTACTTC. Residues: CASSLAGGYEQYF.

V usage is TRBV10-2 and J usage is TRBJ2-7, with a tentative D call TRBD2 (6 bases). The germline V and J ends were trimmed by 5 bases and 9 bases, with 20 bases remaining between them. In germline, CDR1 is WSHSY, CDR2 SAAADI. This CDR3 comprises 14 residues. The CDR3 DNA is TGCGCCAGCAGTTTGAATAGCGGCCCTACGTTGCAGTACTTC. Protein product: CASSLNSGPTLQYF.

The chain couples TRBV14 to TRBJ2-1; 9 bases line up with TRBD2. This CDR3 has 16 amino acids. After removal of 1 base from V and 6 bases from J, the junction contained 7 bases not matched to a gene. Germline CDR1 is SGHDN and CDR2 is FVKESK. CDR3 coding DNA: TGTGCCAGCAGCCAAGGTCCAGCGGGAGGCCCCAATGAGCAGTTCTTC. Its translation is CASSQGPAGGPNEQFF.

The chain has TRBV5-4 and TRBJ2-7, with TRBD2 matching over 8 bases. CDR1 and CDR2 from the germline V gene are SGHNT and YYREEE (reference sequence). Losses at the gene ends were 3 bases for V and 5 bases for J; bases not matched to a gene: 10. This CDR3 comprises 15 residues. The CDR3 sequence: CASSSERELRDEQYF. In DNA, the CDR3 is TGTGCCAGCAGCTCGGAGCGGGAGTTGAGAGACGAGCAGTACTTC.

The chain joins TRBV11-3 to TRBJ1-1; tentative D call: TRBD1 (5 bases). V lost 4 bases to trimming and J lost 8 bases, with 11 bases between them. Germline V gene sequence: CDR1 SGHNT, CDR2 YENEEA. This CDR3 contains 12 residues. This chain's CDR3 is CASSSQGSEAFF. The CDR3 DNA follows: TGTGCCAGCAGCTCGCAGGGCAGCGAAGCTTTCTTT.

This chain connects TRBV2 to TRBJ2-3; tentative D call: TRBD2 (5 bases). With 3 bases removed from V and 6 bases from J, the gap between germline ends came to 13 bases. Germline loops: CDR1 SNHLY, CDR2 FYNNEI. The CDR3 covers 14 residues. CDR3 sequence reads: CASSDYDYWDTQYF. The CDR3 region has the DNA TGTGCCAGCAGTGATTACGACTATTGGGATACGCAGTATTTT.

The chain links TRBV19 to TRBJ2-5; TRBD1 matches 10 bases. CDR3 length: 17 residues. CDR1 LNHDA and CDR2 SQIVND come from the germline V gene (reference sequence). J lost 0 bases, V lost 5 bases, and 9 bases had no gene match. DNA of the CDR3: TGTGCCAGTAGTCTGACTCCGGGACAGGGGAACCAAGAGACCCAGTACTTC. Its protein is CASSLTPGQGNQETQYF.

The genes are TRBV6-5 and TRBJ2-7; 7 bases are a match to TRBD1. This CDR3 is built from 16 residues. The V gene's germline CDR1 is MNHEY and CDR2 SVGAGI. V shed 0 bases, J shed 0 bases, and the junction held 5 bases outside the gene matches. This chain's CDR3 is CASSYSQTGSSYEQYF. The CDR3 DNA sequence: TGTGCCAGCAGTTACTCTCAGACAGGGAGCTCCTACGAGCAGTACTTC.